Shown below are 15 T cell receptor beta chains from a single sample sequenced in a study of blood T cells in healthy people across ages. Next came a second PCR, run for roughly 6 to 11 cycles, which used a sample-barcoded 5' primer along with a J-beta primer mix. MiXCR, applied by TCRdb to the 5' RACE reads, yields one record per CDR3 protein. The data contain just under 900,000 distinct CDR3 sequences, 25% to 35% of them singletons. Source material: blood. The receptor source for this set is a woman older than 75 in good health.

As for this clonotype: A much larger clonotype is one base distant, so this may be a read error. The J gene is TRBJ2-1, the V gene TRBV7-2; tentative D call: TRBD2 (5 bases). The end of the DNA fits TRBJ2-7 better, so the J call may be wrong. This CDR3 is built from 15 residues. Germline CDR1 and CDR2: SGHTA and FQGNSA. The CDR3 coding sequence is TGTGCCAGCAGCTTAGGACTAAGCTCCTACAATGAGCAGTACTTC. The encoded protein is CASSLGLSSYNEQYF.

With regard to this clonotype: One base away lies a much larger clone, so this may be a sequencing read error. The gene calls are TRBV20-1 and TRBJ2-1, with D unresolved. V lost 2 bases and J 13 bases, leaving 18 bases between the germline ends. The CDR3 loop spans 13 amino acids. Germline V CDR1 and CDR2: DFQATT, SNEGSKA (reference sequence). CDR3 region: CSARIPLQETQFF. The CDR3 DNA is TGCAGTGCTAGAATCCCGTTACAAGAGACCCAGTTCTTC.

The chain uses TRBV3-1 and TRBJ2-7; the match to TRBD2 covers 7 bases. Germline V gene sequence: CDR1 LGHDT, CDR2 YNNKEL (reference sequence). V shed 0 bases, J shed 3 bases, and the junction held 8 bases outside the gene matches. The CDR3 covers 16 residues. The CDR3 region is CASSQESSGPCYEQYF. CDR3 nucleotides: TGTGCCAGCAGCCAAGAGTCTAGCGGACCTTGCTACGAGCAGTACTTC.

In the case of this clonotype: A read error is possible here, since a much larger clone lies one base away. In DNA, the CDR3 is TGTGCCAGCAGCTCGGACAGGGGTTGGAATGAGCAGTTCTTC. Its protein product is CASSSDRGWNEQFF. This chain links TRBV7-2 with TRBJ2-1; 9 bases are shared with TRBD1. CDR3 size: 14 residues. Per the germline V gene, CDR1 is SGHTA and CDR2 is FQGNSA. Trimming at V came to 4 bases and at J to 7 bases, leaving 5 bases not matched to a gene.

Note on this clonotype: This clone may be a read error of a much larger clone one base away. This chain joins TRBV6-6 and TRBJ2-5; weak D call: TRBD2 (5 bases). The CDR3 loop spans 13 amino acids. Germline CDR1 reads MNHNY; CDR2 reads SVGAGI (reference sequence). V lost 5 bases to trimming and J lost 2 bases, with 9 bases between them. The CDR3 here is CASSTSGQETQYF. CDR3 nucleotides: TGTGCCAGCAGTACCAGCGGACAAGAGACCCAGTACTTC.

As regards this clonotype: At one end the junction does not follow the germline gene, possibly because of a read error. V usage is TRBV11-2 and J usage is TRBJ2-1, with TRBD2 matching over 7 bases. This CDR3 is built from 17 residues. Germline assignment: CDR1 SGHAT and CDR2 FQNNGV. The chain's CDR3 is CASSLGMRGSSYNEQFF. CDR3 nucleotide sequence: TGCGCCAGCAGCTTAGGGATGCGGGGGTCTTCCTACAATGAGCAGTTCTTC.

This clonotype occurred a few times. The CDR3 bases are TGTGCCAGCAGTCCGGGACACCGGAACACTGAAGCTTTCTTT. Translation gives CASSPGHRNTEAFF. The genes are TRBV3-1 and TRBJ1-1; D might be TRBD1 (6 bases). CDR3 size: 14 residues. Germline CDR1 reads LGHDT; CDR2 reads YNNKEL (reference sequence). Trimming removed 6 bases at V and 1 base at J, with 12 bases between.

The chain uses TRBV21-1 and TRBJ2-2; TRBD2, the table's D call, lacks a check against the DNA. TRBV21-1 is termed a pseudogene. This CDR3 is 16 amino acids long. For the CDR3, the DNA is TGTGCCAGCAGCAAAGGGGGCCGGGACTTTACCGGGGAGCTGTTTTTT. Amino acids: CASSKGGRDFTGELFF.

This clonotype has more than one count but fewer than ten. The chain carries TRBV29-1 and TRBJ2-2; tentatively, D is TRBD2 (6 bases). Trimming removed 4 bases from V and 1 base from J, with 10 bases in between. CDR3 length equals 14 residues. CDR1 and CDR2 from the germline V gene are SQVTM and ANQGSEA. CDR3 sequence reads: CSVGGGKNTGELFF. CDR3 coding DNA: TGCAGCGTTGGGGGCGGGAAGAACACCGGGGAGCTGTTTTTT.

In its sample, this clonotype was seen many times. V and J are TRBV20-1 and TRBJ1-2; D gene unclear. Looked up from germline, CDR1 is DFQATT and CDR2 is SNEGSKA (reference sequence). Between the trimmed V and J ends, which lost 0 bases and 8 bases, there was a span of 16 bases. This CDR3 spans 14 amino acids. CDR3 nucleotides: TGCAGTGCTAGAGATCACCGGGAGCTCGGGGGCTACACCTTC. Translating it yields CSARDHRELGGYTF.

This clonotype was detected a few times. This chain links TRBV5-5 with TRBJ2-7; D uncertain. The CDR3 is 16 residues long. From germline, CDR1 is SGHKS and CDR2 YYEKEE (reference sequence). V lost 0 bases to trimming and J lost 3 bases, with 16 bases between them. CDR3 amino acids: CASSLAPSPKDYEQYF. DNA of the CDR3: TGTGCCAGCAGCTTGGCCCCCTCCCCCAAAGACTACGAGCAGTACTTC.

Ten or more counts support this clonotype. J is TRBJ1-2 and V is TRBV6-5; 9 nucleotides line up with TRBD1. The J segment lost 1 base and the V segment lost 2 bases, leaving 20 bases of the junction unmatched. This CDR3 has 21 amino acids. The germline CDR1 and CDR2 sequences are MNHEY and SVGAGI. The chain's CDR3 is CASSYREPYRVTGGVNYGYTF. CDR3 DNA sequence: TGTGCCAGCAGTTACCGGGAGCCCTACCGTGTGACAGGGGGAGTTAACTATGGCTACACCTTC.

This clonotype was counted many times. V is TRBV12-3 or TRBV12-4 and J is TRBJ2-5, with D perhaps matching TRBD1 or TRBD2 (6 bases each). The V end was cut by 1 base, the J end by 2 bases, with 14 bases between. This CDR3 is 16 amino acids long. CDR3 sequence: CASSLGPGAVQETQYF. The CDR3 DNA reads TGTGCCAGCAGTTTAGGCCCGGGGGCGGTTCAAGAGACCCAGTACTTC.

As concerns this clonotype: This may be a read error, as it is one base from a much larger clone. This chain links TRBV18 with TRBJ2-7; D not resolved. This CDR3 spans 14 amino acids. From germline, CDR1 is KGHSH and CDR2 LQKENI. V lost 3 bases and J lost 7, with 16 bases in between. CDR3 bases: TGTGCCAGCTCACCCAGTTACTCCTACAATGAGCAGTACTTC. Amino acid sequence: CASSPSYSYNEQYF.

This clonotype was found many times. CDR3 residues: CASSLAGTNEKLFF. The DNA of the CDR3 is TGTGCCAGCAGCTTAGCGGGAACTAATGAAAAACTGTTTTTT. This chain links TRBV7-2 with TRBJ1-4; no reliable D call. The CDR3 contains 14 residues. Germline CDR1 reads SGHTA; CDR2 reads FQGNSA. V lost 0 bases and J 1 base, leaving 3 bases between the germline ends.